The TCR beta chain described here comes from a study of long-term antiretroviral therapy in people with HIV. Study observations and caveats: Pre-ART clonal expansion yielded clones that dominated the repertoire at all time points. Collection spanned 2004 to 2017; ART regimens may be less effective than current ones.

Investigators performed immunoSEQ version v3.0 at survey level. This table comes from immunoSEQ multiplex PCR, and its TCRdb copy is limited to in-frame clones, with some not included. The sample records 5,700 or so clones, just under 80% being singletons. The germline V gene has CDR1 SGHDN and CDR2 FVKESK. V shed 4 bases and J shed 4 bases, with 17 bases lying between them. There are 15 residues in the CDR3. Concerning this clone itself: Its antigen is undetermined.

V gene TRBV14 combines with J gene TRBJ2-7; D not certain. This TCR came from a man aged 35 to 55 with HIV. The material sequenced was unsorted PBMCs, taken 1.8 years before starting antiretroviral therapy. The CDR3 here is CASSPVHLISYEQYF. In nucleotides, the CDR3 is TGTGCCAGCAGCCCAGTACACCTAATATCTTACGAGCAGTACTTC.